The 21 T cell receptor beta chains below come from one sample, sequenced in a study of T cell responses to AZD1222 COVID-19 vaccine. Sequenced by immunoSEQ multiplex PCR; TCRdb stores in-frame clones only, minus some. The table has 100,000 to 150,000 clones, roughly 85% seen once. The sequencing used peripheral blood, collected on day 0 of AZD1222 vaccination. The receptors shown here come from an adult in good health.

The J gene is TRBJ1-1, the V gene TRBV6-5, with 10 bases fitting TRBD1. CDR1 and CDR2 (germline): MNHEY, SVGAGI. With 6 bases clipped from V and 7 bases from J, the junction kept 11 bases outside the gene matches. CDR3 length: 15 amino acids. CDR3: CASSRGSGTGVEAFF. The CDR3 DNA reads as TGTGCCAGCAGCCGTGGCTCCGGGACAGGGGTTGAAGCTTTCTTT.

The chain links TRBV10-3 to TRBJ2-1, with 7 bases that match TRBD2. CDR1 is ENHRY and CDR2 is SYGVKD in the germline V gene. This CDR3 is built from 13 residues. With 5 bases clipped from V and 9 bases from J, the junction kept 7 bases outside the gene matches. The CDR3 DNA sequence: TGTGCCATCAGTAGCGGGGTCCGAGGTGAGCAGTTCTTC. Translated, it gives CAISSGVRGEQFF.

This clone has just one count. The V call is TRBV5-5, the J call TRBJ1-3, with D possibly TRBD1 on 6 matching bases. V was clipped by 2 bases and J by 4 bases, with 10 bases between them. CDR3 length: 14 amino acids. From germline, CDR1 is SGHKS and CDR2 YYEKEE (reference sequence). CDR3 DNA: TGTGCCAGCAGCTTCCGGGACATCGGAAACACCATATATTTT. Protein product: CASSFRDIGNTIYF.

The V gene is TRBV19, the J gene TRBJ2-2, with D maybe TRBD1 (5 bases). Germline CDR1 reads LNHDA; CDR2 reads SQIVND (reference sequence). The CDR3 runs 14 residues. With 10 bases removed from V and 2 bases from J, the gap between germline ends came to 14 bases. CDR3 loop: CATALRANTGELFF. The DNA of the CDR3 is TGTGCCACCGCGCTCAGGGCAAACACCGGGGAGCTGTTTTTT.

The chain couples TRBV4-2 to TRBJ2-7; 7 nucleotides line up with TRBD2. Germline trimming cut 2 bases from V and 3 bases from J; bases unmatched to any gene: 16. The germline V gene has CDR1 LGHNA and CDR2 YNFKEQ. There are 18 residues in the CDR3. This CDR3 reads CASSQLGGKGAEFYEQYF. The CDR3 region has the DNA TGTGCCAGCAGCCAACTCGGGGGGAAAGGGGCAGAGTTCTACGAGCAGTACTTC.

The gene calls are TRBV19 and TRBJ2-3, with D uncertain. The CDR3 length is 17 residues. Germline V gives CDR1 LNHDA, CDR2 SQIVND (reference sequence). Trimming stripped 3 bases from V and 0 bases from J, with 16 bases between. CDR3: CASSIQSFWGSTDTQYF. CDR3 in DNA: TGTGCCAGTAGTATTCAGTCATTTTGGGGAAGCACAGATACGCAGTATTTT.

This clone was observed once. The gene calls are TRBV24-1 and TRBJ2-1, with 11 nucleotides matching TRBD2. Looked up from germline, CDR1 is KGHDR and CDR2 is SFDVKD. With V trimmed by 1 base and J by 3 bases, 13 bases remained unmatched. This CDR3 has 20 amino acids. For the CDR3, the DNA is TGTGCCACCAGTGATTTCATGGGACTAGCGGACCCTCCACGCTACAATGAGCAGTTCTTC. Amino acid sequence: CATSDFMGLADPPRYNEQFF.

V gene TRBV5-1 combines with J gene TRBJ2-3; D ambiguous. The length of the CDR3 is 14 residues. CDR1 and CDR2 (germline): SGHRS, YFSETQ. V gave up 3 bases and J gave up 3 bases, with 11 bases separating them. The CDR3 sequence: CASSWNVVTDTQYF. CDR3 sequence (DNA): TGCGCCAGCAGCTGGAATGTCGTGACAGATACGCAGTATTTT. Based on the CDR3 plus reference TRBV5-1 and TRBJ2-3, the full variable domain is KAGVTQTPRYLIKTRGQQVTLSCSPISGHRSVSWYQQTPGQGLQFLFEYFSETQRNKGNFPGRFSGRQFSNSRSEMNVSTLELGDSALYLCASSWNVVTDTQYFGPGTRLTVL.

The chain joins TRBV4-1 to TRBJ2-1, with D unresolved. The germline V gene encodes CDR1 MGHRA and CDR2 YSYEKL. Trimming cost V 0 bases and J 7 bases, with 13 bases left between them. CDR3 length equals 15 residues. CDR3 residues: CASSQERTVGNEQFF. CDR3 DNA: TGCGCCAGCAGCCAAGAGCGGACGGTGGGGAATGAGCAGTTCTTC.

This chain uses TRBV19 with TRBJ1-5; D not resolved. Trimming stripped 1 base from V and 4 bases from J, with 8 bases between. In germline, CDR1 is LNHDA, CDR2 SQIVND (reference sequence). The CDR3 is 14 residues long. The chain's CDR3 is CASSIALGNQPQHF. CDR3 DNA: TGTGCCAGTAGTATAGCCCTCGGGAATCAGCCCCAGCATTTT.

This clone was counted once. The V and J genes are TRBV18 and TRBJ2-3; possible D gene TRBD1, 6 bases. Germline V gene sequence: CDR1 KGHSH, CDR2 LQKENI. With 4 bases removed from V and 1 base from J, the gap between germline ends came to 12 bases. There are 15 residues in the CDR3. CDR3 region: CASSRGQKRTDTQYF. CDR3 sequence (DNA): TGTGCCAGCTCACGCGGACAGAAACGCACAGATACGCAGTATTTT.

The chain has TRBV5-4 and TRBJ1-6; the match to TRBD1 covers 8 bases. V shed 0 bases and J 10 bases; nucleotides not matched to a gene: 3. This CDR3 contains 14 residues. CDR1 and CDR2 (germline): SGHNT, YYREEE (reference sequence). In DNA form, the CDR3 reads TGTGCCAGCAGCTTGGGGACAGGGACCTCACCCCTCCACTTT. It yields the protein CASSLGTGTSPLHF.

The chain combines TRBV19 with TRBJ1-5, with D possibly being TRBD1 (6 bases). The CDR3 length is 14 residues. V shed 9 bases and J shed 4 bases, with 16 bases lying between them. CDR1 LNHDA and CDR2 SQIVND come from the germline V gene (reference sequence). Written as DNA, the CDR3 is TGTGCCAGGTTGGCCGGGACACTTAATCAGCCCCAGCATTTT. Protein sequence: CARLAGTLNQPQHF.

The chain combines TRBV21-1 with TRBJ2-7; TRBD1 is taken as the D call from the table, unchecked against the DNA. TRBV21-1 is a recognized pseudogene. CDR3 size: 12 residues. The CDR3 spells CASSKAGHEQYF. Here the CDR3 DNA reads TGTGCCAGCAGCAAAGCTGGCCACGAGCAGTACTTC.

The chain couples TRBV27 to TRBJ1-1; D perhaps matches TRBD1 (5 bases). With 5 bases removed from V and 10 bases from J, the gap between germline ends came to 23 bases. This CDR3 is built from 15 residues. Germline assignment: CDR1 MNHEY and CDR2 SMNVEV (reference sequence). In DNA, the CDR3 is TGTGCCAGCAGTCGACTTATCAGGGATAAACAAATAGCTTTCTTT. This encodes CASSRLIRDKQIAFF.

This chain connects TRBV28 to TRBJ1-1; 10 nucleotides agree with TRBD1. The V gene's germline CDR1 is MDHEN and CDR2 SYDVKM. The CDR3 length is 15 residues. J was trimmed by 10 bases and V by 6 bases; bases with no gene match: 14. The CDR3, as DNA: TGTGCCAGCAGGCCCACCGGGACAGGGGTTCGTAGAGCTTTCTTT. Translated, it gives CASRPTGTGVRRAFF.

This rearrangement joins TRBV19 to TRBJ2-2, with a weak D call TRBD1 (6 bases). Germline V gives CDR1 LNHDA, CDR2 SQIVND (reference sequence). This CDR3 contains 14 residues. With 4 bases removed from V and 7 bases from J, the gap between germline ends came to 13 bases. Here the CDR3 DNA reads TGTGCCAGTAGTACTACAGGGATGGTCGGGGAGCTGTTTTTT. The encoded protein is CASSTTGMVGELFF.

This clone appeared a few times. The chain joins TRBV7-5 to TRBJ2-7; the listed D gene, TRBD1, was not tested against the DNA. TRBV7-5 is marked as a pseudogene. The CDR3 contains 15 residues. CDR3 nucleotide sequence: TGTGTCAGAAGCACCCCCGGGACAGGGGGCGACGAGCAGTACTTC. Translated, it gives CVRSTPGTGGDEQYF.

As DNA, the CDR3 is TGTGCCAGCAGTTCGACAGGCGCGAGTGAGACCCAGTACTTC. This encodes CASSSTGASETQYF. The chain combines TRBV6-5 with TRBJ2-5; possibly TRBD1 for D (6 bases). Per germline, CDR1 MNHEY and CDR2 SVGAGI. The CDR3 covers 14 residues. V lost 4 bases to trimming and J lost 5 bases, with 14 bases between them.

The chain joins TRBV30 to TRBJ2-3; TRBD1 matches at 8 bases. The length of the CDR3 is 16 residues. Germline V gene sequence: CDR1 GTSNPN, CDR2 SVGIG (reference sequence). Losses at the gene ends were 2 bases for V and 3 bases for J; bases not matched to a gene: 10. The DNA of the CDR3 is TGTGCCTGGAGTAGATACGGACAGGGAGGAACAGATACGCAGTATTTT. Protein product: CAWSRYGQGGTDTQYF.

This chain links TRBV30 with TRBJ1-6; 8 nucleotides align to TRBD1. The V gene's germline CDR1 is GTSNPN and CDR2 SVGIG (reference sequence). With 2 bases clipped from V and 4 bases from J, the junction kept 4 bases outside the gene matches. The CDR3 sequence is 15 residues long. CDR3 DNA: TGTGCCTGGAGTCAAACAGGGGGATATAATTCACCCCTCCACTTT. Protein product: CAWSQTGGYNSPLHF.